This entry is about one T cell receptor (beta chain). This CDR3 spans 13 amino acids. The junction had 0 bases not matched to a gene; V was cut back by 1 base and J by 5 bases. Germline loops: CDR1 WSHSY, CDR2 SAAADI. The repertoire was sequenced with immunoSEQ multiplex PCR; TCRdb's copy has only in-frame clones and lacks some. This sample carries approximately 230,000 clones, about 80% of them seen once, and the ten largest clones take over 7.5%. The sample is drawn from a study of blood T cell repertoires in COVID-19. Input material: peripheral blood. This receptor was taken from a man older than 75 with acute or convalescent COVID-19. The chain recombines TRBV10-2 with TRBJ1-2; 8 bases are a match to TRBD1. Here the CDR3 reads CASSEWTGYGYTF. CDR3 DNA: TGCGCCAGCAGTGAGTGGACAGGGTATGGCTACACCTTC.